Listed here are 27 T cell receptor beta chains from one sample, sequenced in a study of vaccination and CD4 T cells after COVID-19. Treatment given: roughly 10-day PBMC culture with coronavirus spike peptide pools or control peptides (ViraFEST assay). Researchers used the Oncomine TCR Beta short-read assay to sequence DNA from cultured CD4+ T cells. TCRdb ran MiXCR on the PCR reads and lists one entry per CDR3 protein. The sample lists 15,000 to 25,000 distinct CDR3 sequences; around 40% were seen once. Which antigens these TCRs recognize remains unknown. Here the sequenced sample was CD4+ T cells from blood, cultured in vitro, taken before SARS-CoV-2 vaccination. The receptors were sampled from a human donor who received a COVID-19 vaccine.

Comments on this clonotype: One end of the junction fails to match germline, which may point to a read error. This CDR3 reads CACSYSDNYGYTF. The CDR3 DNA reads TGTGCCTGCAGTTACTCGGATAACTATGGCTACACCTTC. The chain recombines TRBV6-5 with TRBJ1-2; D remains ambiguous. Germline V gene data show CDR1 as MNHEY and CDR2 as SVGAGI. The length of the CDR3 is 13 residues.

CDR3 region: CSARSGRWGSAEFNYGYTF. The CDR3 bases are TGCAGTGCTAGAAGTGGGCGGTGGGGGTCCGCGGAATTTAACTATGGCTACACCTTC. J is TRBJ1-2 and V is TRBV20-1; D is possibly TRBD1 (5 bases). From germline, CDR1 is DFQATT and CDR2 SNEGSKA (reference sequence). V shed 2 bases and J shed 1 base, with 26 bases lying between them. This CDR3 is built from 19 residues.

The chain is built from TRBV29-1 and TRBJ1-2; D remains ambiguous. The CDR3 loop spans 13 amino acids. Trimming removed 1 base from V and 0 bases from J, with 6 bases in between. Germline assignment: CDR1 SQVTM and CDR2 ANQGSEA. CDR3 coding DNA: TGCAGCGTTGAAGGCCCTGCTAACTATGGCTACACCTTC. Translation: CSVEGPANYGYTF.

The chain links TRBV5-4 to TRBJ2-5; D is perhaps TRBD2 (6 bases). The CDR3 is 15 amino acids. Germline CDR1 and CDR2: SGHNT and YYREEE (reference sequence). Trimming left V 7 bases short and J 3 bases short, with 19 bases between. The chain's CDR3 is CASQDVGGLKETQYF. The DNA of the CDR3 is TGTGCCAGCCAGGACGTCGGAGGACTAAAAGAGACCCAGTACTTC.

The chain joins TRBV12-3 or TRBV12-4 to TRBJ1-5; D is possibly TRBD1 (6 bases). The ends were cut back, 6 bases at V and 7 bases at J, with 19 bases in the middle. The CDR3 runs to 15 residues. The CDR3 loop reads CASSSTQGFGQPQHF. Written as DNA, the CDR3 is TGTGCCAGCAGCTCCACTCAGGGGTTCGGACAGCCCCAGCATTTT.

This clonotype occurred a few times. This chain uses TRBV6-1 with TRBJ2-1; D is ambiguous. The ends were cut back, 2 bases at V and 7 bases at J, with 12 bases in the middle. The CDR3 loop spans 14 amino acids. The germline CDR1 and CDR2 sequences are MNHNS and SASEGT. In DNA form, the CDR3 reads TGTGCCAGCAGTGAATTGATTTGGGGTAATGAGCAGTTCTTC. It specifies CASSELIWGNEQFF.

The chain recombines TRBV24-1 with TRBJ2-5; 7 nucleotides line up with TRBD1. CDR3 length equals 13 residues. The germline gives CDR1 KGHDR, CDR2 SFDVKD. The J segment lost 5 bases and the V segment lost 5 bases, leaving 4 bases of the junction unmatched. For the CDR3, the DNA is TGTGCCACCAGTGTAGGGGGCGGGGAGACCCAGTACTTC. Its translation is CATSVGGGETQYF.

The sample holds a few counts of this clonotype. This chain connects TRBV15 to TRBJ1-2; D uncertain. The CDR3 extends over 14 amino acids. V was cut by 4 bases and J by 3 bases, with 12 bases left in between. Germline CDR1 and CDR2: LNHNV and YYDKDF (reference sequence). The CDR3 protein is CATSTQDNHYGYTF. CDR3 bases: TGTGCCACCAGCACCCAAGACAATCACTATGGCTACACCTTC.

This chain joins TRBV6-5 and TRBJ1-2; D is undetermined. CDR1 is MNHEY and CDR2 is SVGAGI in the germline V gene. CDR3 length: 13 amino acids. Trimming stripped 2 bases from V and 2 bases from J, with 6 bases between. CDR3 nucleotides: TGTGCCAGCAGTTACCGTCCCAACTATGGCTACACCTTC. This sequence encodes CASSYRPNYGYTF.

The rearrangement joins TRBV11-3 to TRBJ1-1, with a weak D call TRBD1 (5 bases). The CDR3 length is 14 residues. Germline loops: CDR1 SGHNT, CDR2 YENEEA. V was cut by 1 base and J by 4 bases, with 10 bases left in between. The CDR3 here is CASSLVGRGTEAFF. The CDR3 coding sequence is TGTGCCAGCAGCTTAGTTGGTAGGGGCACTGAAGCTTTCTTT.

This clonotype has only a few counts. This chain connects TRBV20-1 to TRBJ1-1, with 10 positions matching TRBD1. CDR3 length: 13 amino acids. J lost 3 bases, V lost 4 bases, and 2 bases had no gene match. Looked up from germline, CDR1 is DFQATT and CDR2 is SNEGSKA (reference sequence). In DNA, the CDR3 is TGCAGTGCTACAGACAGGGGGCACACTGAAGCTTTCTTT. Translation gives CSATDRGHTEAFF.

This rearrangement joins TRBV24-1 to TRBJ1-2; weak D call: TRBD1 (6 bases). CDR1 and CDR2 from the germline V gene are KGHDR and SFDVKD. The V and J ends lost 5 bases and 7 bases respectively, with 10 bases between them. The CDR3 loop spans 12 amino acids. The CDR3, as DNA: TGTGCCACCAGTGTGACAGGCCGTGGCTACACCTTC. Protein: CATSVTGRGYTF.

In this sample, this clonotype turned up once. This chain connects TRBV5-4 to TRBJ1-1, with a tentative D call TRBD1 (5 bases). V lost 4 bases, J lost 10 bases, and 14 bases lay in between. CDR3 length: 12 residues. The germline V gene encodes CDR1 SGHNT and CDR2 YYREEE (reference sequence). CDR3 sequence reads: CASSPLVGGAFF. As DNA, the CDR3 is TGTGCCAGCAGCCCCTTGGTCGGGGGAGCTTTCTTT.

The chain uses TRBV6-1 and TRBJ1-1, with a tentative D call TRBD1 (5 bases). Germline V CDR1 and CDR2: MNHNS, SASEGT. The V end lost 6 bases, the J end lost 4 bases, and 9 bases lay between the germline ends. This CDR3 comprises 12 residues. CDR3 nucleotide sequence: TGTGCCAGCAGGGGCGGGGGCACTGAAGCTTTCTTT. Amino acid sequence: CASRGGGTEAFF.

The CDR3 protein is CASSRQVNYGYTF. DNA of the CDR3: TGTGCCAGCAGCCGACAGGTTAACTATGGCTACACCTTC. V gene TRBV12-3 or TRBV12-4 combines with J gene TRBJ1-2, with D perhaps TRBD1 (6 bases). The CDR3 sequence is 13 residues long. V was pared by 6 bases and J by 1 base, with 9 bases between.

This sequence joins TRBV5-1 and TRBJ2-1, with 7 nucleotides matching TRBD1. J gave up 8 bases and V 1 base, and 0 bases lay outside the gene matches. The germline V gene has CDR1 SGHRS and CDR2 YFSETQ. This CDR3 is built from 12 residues. CDR3 in DNA: TGCGCCAGCAGCTTGACAGGGGATGAGCAGTTCTTC. It encodes CASSLTGDEQFF.

This clonotype has more than one count but fewer than ten. The V gene is TRBV20-1, the J gene TRBJ2-5; 10 bases match TRBD1. Germline CDR1 reads DFQATT; CDR2 reads SNEGSKA (reference sequence). Unmatched junction bases numbered 5, after V lost 5 bases and J lost 2 bases. This CDR3 comprises 14 residues. The DNA for the CDR3 is TGCAGTGCTTGGGACAGGGGAAGACAAGAGACCCAGTACTTC. Protein sequence: CSAWDRGRQETQYF.

The chain uses TRBV12-3 or TRBV12-4 and TRBJ2-7; 14 bases match TRBD2. The length of the CDR3 is 17 residues. V was pared by 4 bases and J by 2 bases, with 7 bases of the junction left unmatched. The chain's CDR3 is CASSSGLAGVIAYEQYF. The CDR3 coding sequence is TGTGCCAGCAGTTCGGGACTAGCGGGGGTCATTGCCTACGAGCAGTACTTC.

V usage is TRBV20-1 and J usage is TRBJ2-5, with 13 bases identical to TRBD2. CDR3 length: 16 residues. Germline trimming cut 6 bases from V and 5 bases from J; bases unmatched to any gene: 12. Per the germline V gene, CDR1 is DFQATT and CDR2 is SNEGSKA (reference sequence). The DNA of the CDR3 is TGCAGTGCGAGTGGACTAGCGGGGGCCACGGGGGAGACCCAGTACTTC. Protein: CSASGLAGATGETQYF.

This clonotype occurred a few times. V gene TRBV19 combines with J gene TRBJ1-2; no reliable D call. The germline CDR1 and CDR2 sequences are LNHDA and SQIVND (reference sequence). V shed 7 bases and J shed 6 bases, with 18 bases lying between them. CDR3 length: 14 residues. CDR3 protein: CASNHYDGFDGYTF. As DNA, the CDR3 is TGTGCCAGTAATCACTACGACGGGTTTGATGGCTACACCTTC.

This clonotype was seen a single time. J is TRBJ2-7 and V is TRBV6-1, with 10 positions matching TRBD1. V gave up 4 bases and J gave up 2 bases; unmatched junction bases: 5. CDR3 length: 15 amino acids. Germline CDR1 is MNHNS and CDR2 is SASEGT. The CDR3 bases are TGTGCCAGCAGTGCCGGGACAGGGGACACCTACGAGCAGTACTTC. Protein: CASSAGTGDTYEQYF.

This clonotype has just one count. The chain is built from TRBV11-2 and TRBJ1-1; D call uncertain. This CDR3 region has 14 residues. V was trimmed by 0 bases and J by 0 bases, leaving 5 bases between them. The germline gives CDR1 SGHAT, CDR2 FQNNGV. The CDR3 loop is CASSLERVNTEAFF. The DNA for the CDR3 is TGTGCCAGCAGCTTAGAAAGAGTGAACACTGAAGCTTTCTTT.

This chain uses TRBV11-2 with TRBJ1-2; D might be TRBD1 (5 bases). The CDR3 contains 16 residues. V was clipped by 0 bases and J by 2 bases, with 13 bases between them. CDR1 SGHAT and CDR2 FQNNGV come from the germline V gene. The CDR3 spells CASSLDLGRVNYGYTF. DNA of the CDR3: TGTGCCAGCAGCTTAGATCTTGGCAGGGTGAACTATGGCTACACCTTC.

This chain links TRBV12-3 or TRBV12-4 with TRBJ2-7; possible D gene TRBD1, 6 bases. This CDR3 has 13 amino acids. Between the trimmed V and J ends, which lost 8 bases and 0 bases, there was a span of 11 bases. The CDR3 spells CASGDTDSYEQYF. In nucleotides, the CDR3 is TGTGCCAGCGGGGACACCGACTCCTACGAGCAGTACTTC.

This clonotype has more than one count but fewer than ten. The chain carries TRBV20-1 and TRBJ2-3; TRBD2 is a possible D gene (6 bases). The CDR3 totals 14 residues. The V gene's germline CDR1 is DFQATT and CDR2 SNEGSKA (reference sequence). V dropped 3 bases and J dropped 2 bases, with 12 bases sitting between them. CDR3 sequence: CSARVGGTTDTQYF. CDR3 DNA sequence: TGCAGTGCTAGGGTGGGGGGAACCACAGATACGCAGTATTTT.

V and J are TRBV20-1 and TRBJ2-1, with 11 bases that match TRBD2. This CDR3 comprises 20 residues. Germline V lookup: CDR1 DFQATT, CDR2 SNEGSKA (reference sequence). Losses at the gene ends were 2 bases for V and 0 bases for J; bases not matched to a gene: 15. CDR3 in DNA: TGCAGTGCTAGACCACGGCTAGCGGGGGGCTCCGCCCCCTCCTACAATGAGCAGTTCTTC. This encodes CSARPRLAGGSAPSYNEQFF.

CDR3 region: CASSFLVFASTDTQYF. CDR3 bases: TGTGCCAGCAGTTTCTTGGTATTCGCTAGCACAGATACGCAGTATTTT. The J gene is TRBJ2-3, the V gene TRBV12-3 or TRBV12-4; D remains ambiguous. The CDR3 has 16 amino acids. V was shortened by 3 bases and J by 0 bases, with 13 bases between the two germline ends.